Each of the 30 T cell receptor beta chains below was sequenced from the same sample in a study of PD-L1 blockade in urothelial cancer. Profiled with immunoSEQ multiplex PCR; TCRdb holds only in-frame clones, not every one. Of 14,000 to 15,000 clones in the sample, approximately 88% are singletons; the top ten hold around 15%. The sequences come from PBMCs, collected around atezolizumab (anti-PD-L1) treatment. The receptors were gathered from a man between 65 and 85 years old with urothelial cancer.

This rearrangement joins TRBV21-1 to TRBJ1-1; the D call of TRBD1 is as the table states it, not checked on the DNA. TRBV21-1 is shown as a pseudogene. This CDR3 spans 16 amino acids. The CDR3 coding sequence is TGTGCCAGCAGCATCCAGGACACTACCGGGAACACTGAAGCTTTCTTT. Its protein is CASSIQDTTGNTEAFF.

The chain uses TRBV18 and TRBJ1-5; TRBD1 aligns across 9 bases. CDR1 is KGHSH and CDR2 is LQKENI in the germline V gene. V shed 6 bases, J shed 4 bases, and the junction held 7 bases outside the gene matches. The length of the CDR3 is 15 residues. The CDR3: CASSVGTGINQPQHF. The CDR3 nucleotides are TGTGCCAGCTCGGTTGGGACAGGGATTAATCAGCCCCAGCATTTT.

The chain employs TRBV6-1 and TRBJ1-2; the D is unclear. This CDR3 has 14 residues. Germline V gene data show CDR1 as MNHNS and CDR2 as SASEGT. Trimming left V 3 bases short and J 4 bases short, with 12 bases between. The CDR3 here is CASSDPGAGYGYTF. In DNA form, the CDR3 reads TGTGCCAGCAGTGACCCGGGAGCCGGCTATGGCTACACCTTC.

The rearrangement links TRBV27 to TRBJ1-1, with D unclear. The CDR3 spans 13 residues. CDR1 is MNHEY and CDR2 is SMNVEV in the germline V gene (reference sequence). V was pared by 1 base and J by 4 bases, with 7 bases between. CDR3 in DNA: TGTGCCAGCAGTTTATTGTCCATCACTGAAGCTTTCTTT. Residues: CASSLLSITEAFF.

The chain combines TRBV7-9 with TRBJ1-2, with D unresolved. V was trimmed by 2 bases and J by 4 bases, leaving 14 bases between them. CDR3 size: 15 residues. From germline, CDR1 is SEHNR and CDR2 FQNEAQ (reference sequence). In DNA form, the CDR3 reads TGTGCCAGCAGCTTATCCGAGGTCTTGGGCTATGGCTACACCTTC. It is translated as CASSLSEVLGYGYTF.

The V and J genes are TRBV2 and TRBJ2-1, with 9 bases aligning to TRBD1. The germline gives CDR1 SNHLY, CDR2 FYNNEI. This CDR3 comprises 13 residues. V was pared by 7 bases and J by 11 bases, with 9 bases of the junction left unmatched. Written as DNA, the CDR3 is TGTGCCAGCATTGGGACAGGGTCCATTCAGCAGTTCTTC. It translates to CASIGTGSIQQFF.

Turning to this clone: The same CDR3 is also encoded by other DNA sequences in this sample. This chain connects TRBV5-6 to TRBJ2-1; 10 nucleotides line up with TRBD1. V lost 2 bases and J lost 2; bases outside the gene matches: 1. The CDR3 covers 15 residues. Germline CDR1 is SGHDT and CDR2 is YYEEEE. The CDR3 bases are TGTGCCAGCAGCTTTGGGACAGGGGCCTACAATGAGCAGTTCTTC. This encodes CASSFGTGAYNEQFF. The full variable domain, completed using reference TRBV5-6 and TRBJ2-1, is DAGVTQSPTHLIKTRGQQVTLRCSPKSGHDTVSWYQQALGQGPQFIFQYYEEEERQRGNFPDRFSGHQFPNYSSELNVNALLLGDSALYLCASSFGTGAYNEQFFGPGTRLTVL.

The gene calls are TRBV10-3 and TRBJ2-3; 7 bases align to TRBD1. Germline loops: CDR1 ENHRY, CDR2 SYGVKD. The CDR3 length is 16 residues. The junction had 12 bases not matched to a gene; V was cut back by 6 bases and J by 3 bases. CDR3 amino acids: CAIRRQGRGVTDTQYF. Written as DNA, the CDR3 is TGTGCCATCAGGCGACAGGGAAGAGGGGTTACAGATACGCAGTATTTT.

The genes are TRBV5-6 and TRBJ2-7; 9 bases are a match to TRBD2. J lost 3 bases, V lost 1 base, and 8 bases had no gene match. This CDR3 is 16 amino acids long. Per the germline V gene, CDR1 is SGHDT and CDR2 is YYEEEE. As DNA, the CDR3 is TGTGCCAGCAGCTTGTCTGGGCTAGCGGGGAACTACGAGCAGTACTTC. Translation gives CASSLSGLAGNYEQYF.

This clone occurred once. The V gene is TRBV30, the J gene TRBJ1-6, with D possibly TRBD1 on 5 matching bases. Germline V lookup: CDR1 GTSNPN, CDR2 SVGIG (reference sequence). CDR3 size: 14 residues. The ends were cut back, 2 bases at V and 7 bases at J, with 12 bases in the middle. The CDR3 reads CAWSWGGGNSPLHF. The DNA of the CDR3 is TGTGCCTGGAGTTGGGGCGGGGGGAATTCACCCCTCCACTTT.

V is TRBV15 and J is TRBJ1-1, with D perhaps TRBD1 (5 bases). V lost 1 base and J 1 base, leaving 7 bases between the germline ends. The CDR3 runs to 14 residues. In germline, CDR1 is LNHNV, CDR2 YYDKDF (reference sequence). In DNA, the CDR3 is TGTGCCACCAGCAGAGTTGACAGGAACACTGAAGCTTTCTTT. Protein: CATSRVDRNTEAFF.

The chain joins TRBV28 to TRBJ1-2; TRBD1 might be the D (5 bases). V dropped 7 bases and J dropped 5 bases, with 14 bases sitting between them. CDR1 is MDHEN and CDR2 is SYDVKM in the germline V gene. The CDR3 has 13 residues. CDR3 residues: CASKLLGGYGYTF. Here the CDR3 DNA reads TGTGCCAGCAAGCTTCTCGGGGGGTATGGCTACACCTTC.

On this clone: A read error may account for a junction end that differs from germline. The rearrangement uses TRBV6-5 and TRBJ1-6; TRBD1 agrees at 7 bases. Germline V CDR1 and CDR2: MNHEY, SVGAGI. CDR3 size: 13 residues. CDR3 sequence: CASSYSPGTVGSF. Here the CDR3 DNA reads TGTGCCAGCAGTTACTCTCCCGGGACAGTGGGCTCCTTT.

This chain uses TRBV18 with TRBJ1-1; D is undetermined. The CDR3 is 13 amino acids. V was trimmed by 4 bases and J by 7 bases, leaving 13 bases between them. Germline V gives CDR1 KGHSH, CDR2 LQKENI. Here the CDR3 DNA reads TGTGCCAGCTCACTCACAGCCAGAGTTGAAGCTTTCTTT. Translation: CASSLTARVEAFF.

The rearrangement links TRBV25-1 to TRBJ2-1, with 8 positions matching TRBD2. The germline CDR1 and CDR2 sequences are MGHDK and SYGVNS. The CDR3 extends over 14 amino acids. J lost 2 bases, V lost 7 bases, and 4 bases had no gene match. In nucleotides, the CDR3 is TGTGCCAGCATCCGTAGCGGGGCCTACAATGAGCAGTTCTTC. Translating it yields CASIRSGAYNEQFF.

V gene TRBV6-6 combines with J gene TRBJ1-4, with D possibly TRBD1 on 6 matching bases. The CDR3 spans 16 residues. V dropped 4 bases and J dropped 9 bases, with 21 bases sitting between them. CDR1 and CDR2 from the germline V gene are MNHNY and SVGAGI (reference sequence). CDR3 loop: CASSSHRAGYLQKLFF. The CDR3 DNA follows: TGTGCCAGCAGTTCACACAGGGCGGGTTACCTTCAAAAACTGTTTTTT.

The CDR3 reads CASSAAPPTGGSIRAFF. The CDR3 DNA follows: TGCGCCAGCAGCGCAGCACCCCCAACAGGGGGCTCTATTCGTGCTTTCTTT. The V gene is TRBV5-1, the J gene TRBJ1-1; 9 nucleotides agree with TRBD1. The V and J ends lost 4 bases and 11 bases, in that order; junction bases with no gene match: 21. Germline V gene lookup returns CDR1 SGHRS and CDR2 YFSETQ. The CDR3 covers 17 residues.

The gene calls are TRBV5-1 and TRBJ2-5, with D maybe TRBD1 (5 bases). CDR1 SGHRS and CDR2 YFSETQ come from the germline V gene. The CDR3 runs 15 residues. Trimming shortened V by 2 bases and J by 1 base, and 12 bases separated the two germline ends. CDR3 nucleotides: TGCGCCAGCAGCTTCTCAGGGAATTCCCAAGAGACCCAGTACTTC. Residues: CASSFSGNSQETQYF.

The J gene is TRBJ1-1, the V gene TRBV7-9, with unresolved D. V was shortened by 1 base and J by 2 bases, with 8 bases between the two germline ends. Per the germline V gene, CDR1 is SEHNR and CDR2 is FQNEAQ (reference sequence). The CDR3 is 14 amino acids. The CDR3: CASSLGVLNTEAFF. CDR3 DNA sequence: TGTGCCAGCAGCTTAGGAGTACTTAACACTGAAGCTTTCTTT.

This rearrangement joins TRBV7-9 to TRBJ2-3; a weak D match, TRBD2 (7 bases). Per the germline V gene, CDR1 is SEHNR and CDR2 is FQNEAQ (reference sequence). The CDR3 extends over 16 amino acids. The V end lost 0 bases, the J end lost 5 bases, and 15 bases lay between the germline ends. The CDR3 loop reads CASSLAGGGRGDTQYF. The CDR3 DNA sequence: TGTGCCAGCAGCTTAGCTGGCGGGGGCCGCGGAGATACGCAGTATTTT.

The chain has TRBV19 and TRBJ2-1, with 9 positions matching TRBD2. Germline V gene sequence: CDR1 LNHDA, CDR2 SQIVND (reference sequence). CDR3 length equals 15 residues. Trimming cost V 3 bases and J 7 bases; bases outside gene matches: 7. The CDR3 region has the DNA TGTGCCAGTAGTATCCCAGCGGGGGGCGTAAATGAGCAGTTCTTC. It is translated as CASSIPAGGVNEQFF.

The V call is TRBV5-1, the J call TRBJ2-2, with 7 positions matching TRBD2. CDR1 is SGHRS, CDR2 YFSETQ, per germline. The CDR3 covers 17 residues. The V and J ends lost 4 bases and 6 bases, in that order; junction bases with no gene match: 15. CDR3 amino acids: CASSLISSGGGAGELFF. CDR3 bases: TGCGCCAGCAGCCTAATATCTAGCGGAGGAGGGGCCGGGGAGCTGTTTTTT.

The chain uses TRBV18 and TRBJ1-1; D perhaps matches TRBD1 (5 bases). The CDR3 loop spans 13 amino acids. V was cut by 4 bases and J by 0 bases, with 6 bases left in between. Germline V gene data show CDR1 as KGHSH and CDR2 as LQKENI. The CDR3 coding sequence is TGTGCCAGCTCACAGGACATGAACACTGAAGCTTTCTTT. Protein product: CASSQDMNTEAFF.

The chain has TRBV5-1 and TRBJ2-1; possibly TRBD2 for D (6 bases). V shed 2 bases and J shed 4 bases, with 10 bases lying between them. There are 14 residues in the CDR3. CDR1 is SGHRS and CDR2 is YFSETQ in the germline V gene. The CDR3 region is CASSFLSGYNEQFF. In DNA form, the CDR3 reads TGCGCCAGCAGCTTTCTCAGCGGGTACAATGAGCAGTTCTTC. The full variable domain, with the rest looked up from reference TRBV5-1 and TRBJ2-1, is KAGVTQTPRYLIKTRGQQVTLSCSPISGHRSVSWYQQTPGQGLQFLFEYFSETQRNKGNFPGRFSGRQFSNSRSEMNVSTLELGDSALYLCASSFLSGYNEQFFGPGTRLTVL.

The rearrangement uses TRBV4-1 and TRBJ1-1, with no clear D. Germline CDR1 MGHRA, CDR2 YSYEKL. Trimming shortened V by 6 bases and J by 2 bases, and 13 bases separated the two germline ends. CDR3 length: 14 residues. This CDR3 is CASRQTEFNTEAFF. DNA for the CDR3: TGCGCCAGCAGGCAAACAGAGTTCAACACTGAAGCTTTCTTT.

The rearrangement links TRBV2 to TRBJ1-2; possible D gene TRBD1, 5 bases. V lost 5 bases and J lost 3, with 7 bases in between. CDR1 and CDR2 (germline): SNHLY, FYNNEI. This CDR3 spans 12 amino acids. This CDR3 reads CASSIGDYGYTF. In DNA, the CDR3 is TGTGCCAGCAGTATAGGGGACTATGGCTACACCTTC.

The CDR3 DNA follows: TGTGCCAGCAGGGCCCGACAGGTCCTTGAAGCTTTCTTT. The encoded protein is CASRARQVLEAFF. The genes are TRBV2 and TRBJ1-1, with D tentatively TRBD1 (6 bases). V was shortened by 6 bases and J by 7 bases, with 15 bases between the two germline ends. Germline CDR1 is SNHLY and CDR2 is FYNNEI. This CDR3 comprises 13 residues.

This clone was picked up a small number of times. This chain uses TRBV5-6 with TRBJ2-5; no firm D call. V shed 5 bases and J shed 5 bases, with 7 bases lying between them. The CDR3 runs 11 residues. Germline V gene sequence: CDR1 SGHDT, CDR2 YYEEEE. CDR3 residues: CASSLRETQYF. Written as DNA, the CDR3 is TGTGCCAGCAGTTTGCGGGAGACCCAGTACTTC.

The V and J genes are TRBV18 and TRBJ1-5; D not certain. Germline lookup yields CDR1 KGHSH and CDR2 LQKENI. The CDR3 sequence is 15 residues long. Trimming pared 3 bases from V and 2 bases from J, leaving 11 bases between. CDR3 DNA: TGTGCCAGCTCACCCGATCGCGGGGGCAATCAGCCCCAGCATTTT. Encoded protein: CASSPDRGGNQPQHF. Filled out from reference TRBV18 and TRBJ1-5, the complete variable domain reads NAGVMQNPRHLVRRRGQEARLRCSPMKGHSHVYWYRQLPEEGLKFMVYLQKENIIDESGMPKERFSAEFPKEGPSILRIQQVVRGDSAAYFCASSPDRGGNQPQHFGDGTRLSIL.

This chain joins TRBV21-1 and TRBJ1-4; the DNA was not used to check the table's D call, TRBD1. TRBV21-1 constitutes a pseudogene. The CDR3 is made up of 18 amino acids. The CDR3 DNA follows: TGTGCCAGCAGCAAAGAGGGACAGGGTCTGTCAGCTAATGAAAAACTGTTTTTT. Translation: CASSKEGQGLSANEKLFF.